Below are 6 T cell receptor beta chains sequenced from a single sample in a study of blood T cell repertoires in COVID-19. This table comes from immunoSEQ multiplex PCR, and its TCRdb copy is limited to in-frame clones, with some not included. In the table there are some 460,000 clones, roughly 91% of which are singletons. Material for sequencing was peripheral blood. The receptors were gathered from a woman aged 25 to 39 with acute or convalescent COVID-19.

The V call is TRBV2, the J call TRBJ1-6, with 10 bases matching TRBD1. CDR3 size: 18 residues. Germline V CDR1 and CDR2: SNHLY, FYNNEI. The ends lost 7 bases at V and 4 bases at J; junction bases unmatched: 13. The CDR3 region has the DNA TGTGCCAGCAAGGGGGACAGGGGTTCGAACTTGTATAATTCACCCCTCCACTTT. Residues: CASKGDRGSNLYNSPLHF.

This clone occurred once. The CDR3 DNA sequence: TGTGCCAGCAGTTTTCAGGGAACCAACTACGAGCAGTACTTC. This gives the protein CASSFQGTNYEQYF. V usage is TRBV28 and J usage is TRBJ2-7, with D possibly TRBD1 on 5 matching bases. The CDR3 runs to 14 residues. Germline V gene data show CDR1 as MDHEN and CDR2 as SYDVKM. V lost 3 bases, J lost 3 bases, and 12 bases lay in between.

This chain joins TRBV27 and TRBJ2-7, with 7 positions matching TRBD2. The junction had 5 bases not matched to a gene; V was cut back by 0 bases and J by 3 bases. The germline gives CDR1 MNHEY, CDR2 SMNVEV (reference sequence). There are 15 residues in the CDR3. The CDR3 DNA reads TGTGCCAGCAGTTTATCGGGAGGGAACATCTACGAGCAGTACTTC. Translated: CASSLSGGNIYEQYF.

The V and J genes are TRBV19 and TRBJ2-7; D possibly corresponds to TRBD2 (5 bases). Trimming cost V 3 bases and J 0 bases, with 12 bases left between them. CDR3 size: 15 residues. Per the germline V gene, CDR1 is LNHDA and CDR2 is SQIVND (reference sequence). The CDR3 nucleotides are TGTGCCAGTAGTATGGAGGCGGGTTTCTCCTACGAGCAGTACTTC. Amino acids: CASSMEAGFSYEQYF.

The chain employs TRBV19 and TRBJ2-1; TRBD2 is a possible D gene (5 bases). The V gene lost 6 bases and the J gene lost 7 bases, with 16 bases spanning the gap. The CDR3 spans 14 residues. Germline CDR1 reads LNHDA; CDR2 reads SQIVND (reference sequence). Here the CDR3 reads CASRGSPRGNEQFF. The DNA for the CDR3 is TGTGCCAGTAGGGGCTCCCCACGAGGGAATGAGCAGTTCTTC.

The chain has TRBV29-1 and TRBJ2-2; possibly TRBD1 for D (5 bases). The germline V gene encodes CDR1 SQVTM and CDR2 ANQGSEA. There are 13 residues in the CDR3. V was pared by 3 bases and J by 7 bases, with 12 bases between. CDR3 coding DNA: TGCAGCGTTGACATCCTTAGGGGCGGGGAGCTGTTTTTT. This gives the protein CSVDILRGGELFF.